This T cell receptor (beta chain) appears in the sequencing data of a study of OX40 agonist ivuxolimab in advanced cancers. This clone was counted between two and nine times. The antigen remains unidentified. Only in-frame clones appear in the TCRdb table, and some are missing; sequencing was by immunoSEQ multiplex PCR. Of about 46,000 clones in the sample, roughly 91% were seen once. Regarding the study as a whole: Relative to CD4+, CD8+ T cells held more expanded clones on average.

The length of the CDR3 is 18 residues. Germline V gives CDR1 SGHAT, CDR2 FQNNGV. The V and J ends lost 1 base and 7 bases, in that order; junction bases with no gene match: 16. This TCR came from an adult with an advanced solid tumor such as melanoma, head and neck, liver or kidney cancer. Sequences were derived from CD4+ or CD8+ T cells sorted from blood, sampled in a trial of the OX40 agonist ivuxolimab. The chain combines TRBV11-2 with TRBJ2-7; TRBD1 aligns across 10 bases. CDR3 amino acids: CASSLGRGDRGPEWEQYV. The CDR3 coding sequence is TGTGCCAGCAGCTTAGGTAGGGGGGACAGGGGACCGGAGTGGGAGCAGTACGTC.